This TCR beta chain came from a study of blood T cell repertoires in COVID-19. Study as a whole: COVID-19 samples, acute and convalescent, were from the United States, Italy and Spain.

CDR1 and CDR2 from the germline V gene are SEHNR and FQNEAQ (reference sequence). Trimming removed 2 bases from V and 2 bases from J, with 6 bases in between. The CDR3 is 13 amino acids. Original handling: Amplified reference gene primers provided the basis for estimating nucleated cell counts. The data were produced by immunoSEQ multiplex PCR, yet TCRdb's version contains in-frame clones alone and is incomplete. V and J calls and clone size follow that table, whereas D and trimming were derived from the DNA. The repertoire includes 210,000 or so clones, roughly 76% of them detected once, and about 5% sits in the top ten.

This receptor was taken from a human donor in a cohort sampled during active COVID-19. Source material: peripheral blood. This chain connects TRBV7-9 to TRBJ1-2; D gene ambiguous. The CDR3 spells CASSLRENYGYTF. Written as DNA, the CDR3 is TGTGCCAGCAGCTTAAGGGAGAACTATGGCTACACCTTC.